The rows below give T cell receptor beta chains drawn from one sample of a study of cytomegalovirus exposure and HLA in healthy donors. Here immunoSEQ multiplex PCR was the method, and the copy in TCRdb shows in-frame clones only, minus some. Of about 130,000 clones in the sample, about 88% were seen once. Material for sequencing was PBMCs. Source of these receptors: a woman between 18 and 29 years old in good health and CMV-seropositive. CDR3s include the opening cysteine and the closing phenylalanine or tryptophan. The D gene is left open where the match is weak. A clone size is listed for some rows: how often the clone was seen (once, few, many), or a class if it is expanded.

d_call	j_call	v_call	clone_size	cdr3_nt	cdr3_aa
NA	TRBJ1-3	TRBV7-2	NA	TGTGCCAGCAGCTTTCGGGGAAGGGACACCATATATTTT	CASSFRGRDTIYF
NA	TRBJ1-1	TRBV19	once	TGTGCCAGTATTGCACAGGGCGGCGTCACTGAAGCTTTCTTT	CASIAQGGVTEAFF
NA	TRBJ2-2	TRBV5-4	once	TGTGCCAGCAGCTTTGCAGGGGTCGCGGACACCGGGGAGCTGTTTTTT	CASSFAGVADTGELFF
NA	TRBJ1-3	TRBV4-2	NA	TGTGCCAGCAGCCAAGGTCAGGGAGGCTCCGGAAACACCATATATTTT	CASSQGQGGSGNTIYF
TRBD2	TRBJ2-2	TRBV4-2	few	TGTGCCAGCAGCCGAGGGACTAGCGGGGGCGGGGAGCTGTTTTTT	CASSRGTSGGGELFF
NA	TRBJ2-2	TRBV11-3	NA	TGTGCCAGCATTCTACTGGGGCCCAACACCGGGGAGCTGTTTTTT	CASILLGPNTGELFF
NA	TRBJ1-3	TRBV7-6	NA	TGTGCCAGCAGCGGACGAGCGAGGGCGTTTGGTGGAAACACCATATATTTT	CASSGRARAFGGNTIYF
TRBD1	TRBJ2-4	TRBV9	once	TGTGCCAGCAGCGTCCGGGACAGGGGTCAAAACATTCAGTACTTC	CASSVRDRGQNIQYF
NA	TRBJ2-2	TRBV13	NA	TGTGCCAGCAGCCTAGGGCCTAGGGAGCTGTTTTTT	CASSLGPRELFF
TRBD1	TRBJ1-3	TRBV5-1	NA	TGCGCCAGCAGCTTGGGGGACAGGGACCACAGGACCTCTGGAAACACCATATATTTT	CASSLGDRDHRTSGNTIYF
NA	TRBJ2-3	TRBV5-1	NA	TGCGCCAGCAGCTTGGACCGACAAAGAACAGATACGCAGTATTTT	CASSLDRQRTDTQYF
NA	TRBJ2-3	TRBV10-2	NA	TGCGCCAGCAGTGACCACGGTACAGATACGCAGTATTTT	CASSDHGTDTQYF